Sequencing of this T cell receptor beta chain was carried out in a study of T cell responses to AZD1222 COVID-19 vaccine. General observations from the study: The reported proportion of spike-specific TCRs targeting unmutated variant regions was nearly half.

Profiling relied on immunoSEQ multiplex PCR, and the TCRdb table lists in-frame clones only, not all of them. The sample holds about 130,000 clones, about nine tenths seen once. Germline-derived CDR1 and CDR2 are LNHDA and SQIVND (reference sequence). The CDR3 contains 10 residues. Only a few counts were recorded for this clone. What it recognizes is unknown. The sequences come from peripheral blood, collected on day 0 of AZD1222 vaccination. The chain is built from TRBV19 and TRBJ2-7; no firm D call. The receptor's source is an adult in good health. This CDR3 is CAPRSREQYF. In DNA, the CDR3 is TGTGCTCCAAGGTCGCGCGAGCAGTACTTC.